The TCR beta chain under discussion was sequenced for a study of cytomegalovirus exposure and HLA in healthy donors (dated by TCRdb to between 2016 and 2019). At the level of the whole study: An earlier analysis of roughly 610 of the donors reported about 300 Gb of sequence data and roughly 120 million unique TCR beta sequences obtained from about 200 million T cells. To predict cytomegalovirus infection status, the study combined high-throughput TCR immunosequencing, statistical association of individual TCRs with disease status, and machine learning. Because of strong linkage in the cohort, a handful of DR-DQ haplotypes were treated as single units for association and clustering. A later analysis re-analyzed previously published TCR beta repertoires from hundreds of donors and added high-resolution HLA genotyping to study TCR occurrence patterns. HLA typing covered class I and class II loci at four-digit resolution. The study profiled the T cell repertoires of hundreds of subjects by immunosequencing and related them to cytomegalovirus serostatus. Among about 360 genotyped donors of the cohort, an average of around 240,000 unique TCR beta nucleotide sequences were sequenced per donor, roughly 18% of them non-productive. The later analysis used no new phenotypic data to find candidate immune exposures, relying instead on TCR beta sequences and their occurrence across donors. The aim of the study was to test whether cataloging public T cell receptors could identify signatures of past pathogen exposure. Every repertoire in the discovery cohort had been generated on one and the same sequencing platform. Along with the roughly 700-subject first cohort, a separate validation cohort of 120 different subjects was used. Typing coverage varied by locus: roughly 629-630 donors for A, B, C, DRB1 and DQB1; some 520 for DQA1; about 570 for DPA1; approximately 490 for DPB1. An earlier analysis of 450 to 750 of the donors used high-throughput TCR beta sequencing to judge whether each TCR beta V gene segment behaved as functional or pseudogenic. Around 330 gigabases of sequencing data and around 90 million unique TCR sequences made up an early release that covered about 640 HLA-typed donors. Donor age, sex, ethnicity and CMV serostatus were compiled alongside the repertoire data. A later genetic analysis took genome-wide SNP genotypes for about three fifths of the 666 donors and used that subset as a discovery cohort. Of the roughly 420 genotyped donors, roughly 76% were placed in the genetic ancestry cluster associated with self-reported Caucasian donors.

The cohort was made up of roughly 670 healthy bone marrow donors. At the time of sampling, every cohort member was nominally healthy, though immune exposures that went unrecorded were likely present. The donor was CMV seropositive and was included in the group of around 300 seropositive cohort members. A peripheral blood sample was collected from each donor, and TCR beta sequencing was performed on peripheral blood mononuclear cells. The Qiagen DNeasy Blood Extraction Kit was used to extract genomic DNA from the blood cell samples. Points on this clone: What this receptor recognizes is not known. Per-base qualities were not stored, and no clone one base away is much larger.

What the research found in general, with its limitations: According to a later analysis, TCR association rates differed among HLA loci, with DRB1 alleles showing the most associated TCRs and HLA-C alleles showing the fewest. A later genetic analysis associated a missense DCLRE1C variant with V-gene and J-gene trimming of TCR beta chains, and an independent cohort replicated the association. Because HLA typing was unavailable for some donors at each locus, only the typed subset was used in association tests. A few of the identified cytomegalovirus-associated TCR beta chains were confirmed in vitro to be specific for cytomegalovirus antigens. According to a later analysis, most CMV-associated TCR beta chains appeared to be HLA-restricted, and the HLA associations seemed to be driven largely by CMV exposure. An earlier analysis of roughly 570 of the donors showed that most TCR beta V segments appeared in productive rearrangements either about 87% or about 30% of the time, which broadly matched IMGT annotations. Sequencing depth was assumed to be roughly uniform across donors in the presence/absence analyses, though that assumption may not hold. A group of highly shared sequence variants was considered likely to be a technical artifact of the sequencing pipeline. A further reported finding was that TCR beta sequences accurately predicted the HLA-A and HLA-B alleles for most subjects in the first cohort. The classifier was reported to diagnose cytomegalovirus status with high specificity and sensitivity in both the original cohort and the validation cohort. Approximately 18 rarely observed V segments, including chromosome 9 orphons, were excluded from the earlier analysis of approximately 500 of the donors because counts were too low. According to a later genetic analysis, donors in an Asian-associated ancestry cluster had fewer N-insertions in productive TCRs than the roughly 670-donor mean. Some IMGT-functional V segments, including TRBV6-2 and TRBV6-3, could not be told apart with the 87-base-pair reads, so those segments were excluded. According to a later analysis, parvovirus B19, influenza, CMV and Epstein-Barr virus appeared linked to several top co-occurrence clusters. Across donors, most TCR sequences were observed very rarely, whereas some public TCRs were present in many individuals. Specific HLA alleles were associated with 15,000 to 20,000 TCR beta sequences at a false discovery rate of 0.05 in a later analysis. Immune exposure information for the cohort was limited to CMV serostatus. A later analysis found that HLA-associated TCR beta chains were more clonally expanded and had lower generation probabilities than equally common non-associated chains. When HLA alleles, especially DR and DQ, strongly co-occurred, attributing TCR associations to individual alleles was difficult. The authors suggested that the approach could potentially be extended to other disease states and immunological phenotypes. In this cohort, only TCR beta chains were sequenced, and detectable features were limited by the absence of alpha or paired-chain data. Correlated functional status among segregating V segments might reflect linkage disequilibrium, but an unknown experimental factor could not be ruled out. In the study, some 160 TCR beta chains were listed as associated with cytomegalovirus.

The germline V gene encodes CDR1 SGHRS and CDR2 YFSETQ. The V end gives up 4 bases and the J end 4 bases, leaving 10 bases in the junction not matched to a gene. The cysteine opens and the phenylalanine closes a CDR3 of 16 amino acids. Kept here is only the CDR3 DNA, which spans 48 bases and is read in frame from base 1. Receptors were amplified or captured by the immunoSEQ multiplex PCR assay. For the multiplex PCR, a mixture combining 60 forward primers for TCR Vbeta segments and 13 reverse primers for TCR Jbeta segments was used. The CDR3 region of rearranged TCR beta genes was amplified from genomic DNA by a multiplex PCR assay. On the Illumina HiSeq System, the amplified TCR beta libraries were sequenced as 87-base-pair reads. Regarding the original processing steps: A later analysis counted tens of millions of unique TCR beta chains across the 670 or so repertoires, and around 9.9 million of these chains were shared by at least two donors. Raw reads were error-corrected and collapsed into unique sequences with a nearest-neighbor algorithm that merged closely related sequences to remove PCR and sequencing errors. To assign V, D and J gene segments, CDR3 sequences were aligned to IMGT reference sequences. For a sequence to be retained, a match of at least six nucleotides was required to both a V gene segment and a J gene segment. A rearrangement counted as productive if the CDR3 had no stop codons and remained in frame with V and J, and every other rearrangement counted as non-productive. CDR3 was defined by IMGT convention, running from the second conserved V-encoded cysteine to the conserved J-encoded phenylalanine. In an earlier analysis of around 540 of the donors, sequences lacking an unambiguous match to a single V gene segment were excluded. An earlier analysis of almost 600 of the donors classified V segments as functional when productive rearrangements were above 56.7% and as segregating when the standard deviation between donors was above 5%. A statistical classification framework was developed to diagnose cytomegalovirus status using the catalog of TCR beta chain sequences. In a later analysis, V and J genes were assigned by comparing TCR nucleotide sequences against IMGT/GENE-DB human TR gene sequences. A later analysis assigned CDR3 sequences and most-parsimonious VDJ recombination scenarios with the TCRdist pipeline. A later analysis defined each TCR beta chain by its CDR3 amino acid sequence plus V-gene family, and excluded reads lacking a unique V-gene family. A later analysis removed 592 highly shared, low-generation-probability nucleotide sequences to deal with suspected cross-contamination and a sequencing artifact. A later analysis calculated a clonal expansion index for each public chain from normalized within-repertoire ranks of inferred template counts. A later analysis computed generation probabilities with a VDJ recombination model fitted to out-of-frame rearrangements, and checked the results against IGoR. In a later analysis, hypergeometric tests were used to score TCR-TCR, TCR-HLA and TCR-CMV co-occurrence, with a repertoire-size bias correction applied to TCR pairs. False discovery rates were estimated in a later analysis by permuting HLA or CMV assignments 20 times. In a later analysis, co-occurring TCRs were grouped using DBSCAN, with TCRdist sequence similarity added in when clustering inside HLA-allele-positive subsets. For co-occurrence clustering, repertoires with fewer than 30,000 or more than 120,000 public chains were excluded, along with several repertoires with anomalous nucleotide sharing. What TCRdb holds here is the immuneACCESS table cut down to in-frame rearrangements. Part of the clones is not present; checked against another copy, under half of the missing clones reflect an unresolved V gene, and the others are unexplained. V, J and clone size derive from that table, while D and trimming were established from the DNA sequence. The sample data list about 190,000 clones, and around 75% of these were observed just once. The ten biggest clones cover 3% to 3.5% of the sample.

The chain uses TRBV5-1 and TRBJ2-2; TRBD2 agrees with 7 junctional bases. The sequence derives from a woman in her twenties or thirties in good health and CMV-seropositive. Sample: PBMCs. This receptor carries the CDR3 CASSVLGRIGTGELFF. The DNA sequence reads TGCGCCAGCAGCGTCCTCGGGAGGATCGGCACCGGGGAGCTGTTTTTT.